What follows is one TCR beta chain and its context. V lost 0 bases to trimming and J lost 7 bases, with 9 bases between them. The germline gives CDR1 MNHNS, CDR2 SASEGT. This CDR3 spans 13 amino acids. The data stem from a study of T cell changes during pregnancy in multiple sclerosis. This table comes from immunoSEQ multiplex PCR, and its TCRdb copy is limited to in-frame clones, with some not included. The sample records 40,000 to 60,000 clones, 94% being singletons. This rearrangement joins TRBV6-1 to TRBJ2-5, with D possibly matching TRBD2 (7 bases). The sequence derives from a female donor with multiple sclerosis, enrolled in a pregnancy study. The sequenced sample was CD4+ T cells from peripheral blood mononuclear cells, obtained in the first trimester of pregnancy. The CDR3 loop is CASSEARGGTQYF. Here the CDR3 DNA reads TGTGCCAGCAGTGAAGCGAGGGGGGGGACCCAGTACTTC.